A single sample is the source of the 10 T cell receptor beta chains below, sequenced in a study of CD8 T cells in Susac syndrome. Random hexamers were used to reverse transcribe roughly 0.45 to 1 ug of RNA. One entry per CDR3 protein, called by TCRdb with MiXCR from the immunoSEQ multiplex PCR reads. The sample consists of about 160,000 distinct CDR3 sequences, about 96% of them appearing once. Source material: CD4+ T cells from PBMCs. These receptor sequences come from a human donor with Susac syndrome.

This rearrangement joins TRBV20-1 to TRBJ1-5; TRBD1 aligns across 9 bases. The CDR3 spans 14 residues. The V gene end was trimmed by 4 bases and the J gene end by 4 bases; junction bases not matched to a gene: 5. In germline, CDR1 is DFQATT, CDR2 SNEGSKA (reference sequence). The CDR3 loop is CSATSGQGNQPQHF. Here the CDR3 DNA reads TGCAGTGCTACCTCCGGACAGGGGAATCAGCCCCAGCATTTT.

The chain recombines TRBV9 with TRBJ1-1; weak D call: TRBD1 (5 bases). The ends were cut back, 5 bases at V and 1 base at J, with 9 bases in the middle. The germline gives CDR1 SGDLS, CDR2 YYNGEE. This CDR3 is 13 amino acids long. This chain's CDR3 is CASSVTGNTEAFF. The CDR3 DNA reads as TGTGCCAGCAGTGTTACAGGGAACACTGAAGCTTTCTTT.

The chain uses TRBV20-1 and TRBJ2-3, with 7 bases lining up with TRBD2. Per germline, CDR1 DFQATT and CDR2 SNEGSKA (reference sequence). The CDR3 extends over 18 amino acids. The V segment lost 3 bases and the J segment 0 bases; nucleotides outside the gene matches: 15. DNA of the CDR3: TGCAGTGCTAGTCTACAACTGGGAGGGGTTACTAGCACAGATACGCAGTATTTT. Translation: CSASLQLGGVTSTDTQYF.

The genes are TRBV28 and TRBJ2-1, with 11 bases identical to TRBD2. V was pared by 2 bases and J by 2 bases, with 5 bases of the junction left unmatched. The CDR3 is made up of 17 amino acids. CDR1 MDHEN and CDR2 SYDVKM come from the germline V gene. CDR3 sequence reads: CASSLTFSGRAYNEQFF. CDR3 coding DNA: TGTGCCAGCAGTTTAACATTTAGCGGGAGGGCCTACAATGAGCAGTTCTTC.

V and J are TRBV11-2 and TRBJ2-3; no clear D. Germline CDR1 is SGHAT and CDR2 is FQNNGV. The CDR3 extends over 18 amino acids. The V end was cut by 2 bases, the J end by 0 bases, with 18 bases between. The CDR3 region is CASSLRSARSSSTDTQYF. The DNA for the CDR3 is TGTGCCAGCAGCTTAAGATCGGCGCGGAGTTCTAGCACAGATACGCAGTATTTT.

The rearrangement joins TRBV6-2 or TRBV6-3 to TRBJ2-7; D may be TRBD1 (6 bases). This CDR3 comprises 17 residues. Trimming stripped 0 bases from V and 0 bases from J, with 15 bases between. Germline V gene sequence: CDR1 MNHEY, CDR2 SVGEGT. The DNA of the CDR3 is TGTGCCAGCAGTTACTCTACACAGGGATTCTTCTCCTACGAGCAGTACTTC. It yields the protein CASSYSTQGFFSYEQYF.

This chain connects TRBV2 to TRBJ2-1; D remains ambiguous. V lost 4 bases and J lost 5, with 3 bases in between. CDR1 is SNHLY, CDR2 FYNNEI, per germline. The CDR3 totals 11 residues. The chain's CDR3 is CASSGDNEQFF. The CDR3 nucleotides read TGTGCCAGCAGTGGGGACAATGAGCAGTTCTTC.

The chain joins TRBV18 to TRBJ2-1; no clear D. This CDR3 contains 15 residues. The V gene's germline CDR1 is KGHSH and CDR2 LQKENI. Trimming left V 8 bases short and J 6 bases short, with 20 bases between. CDR3 DNA sequence: TGTGCCAGCACCAACTCGGGCAGCACAAGCAATGAGCAGTTCTTC. This sequence encodes CASTNSGSTSNEQFF.

In this sample, this clonotype turned up once. V is TRBV28 and J is TRBJ1-5; tentatively, D is TRBD1 (6 bases). The V gene lost 4 bases and the J gene lost 7 bases, with 17 bases spanning the gap. The germline V gene has CDR1 MDHEN and CDR2 SYDVKM. This CDR3 spans 15 amino acids. CDR3 nucleotide sequence: TGTGCCAGCAGTTCCCCTACAGGGCAAGGCCAGCCCCAGCATTTT. It translates to CASSSPTGQGQPQHF.

V and J are TRBV29-1 and TRBJ2-1, with unresolved D. This CDR3 contains 13 residues. CDR1 and CDR2 (germline): SQVTM, ANQGSEA. V was shortened by 7 bases and J by 3 bases, with 13 bases between the two germline ends. CDR3: CSAATAYYNEQFF. CDR3 bases: TGCAGCGCCGCCACAGCTTACTACAATGAGCAGTTCTTC.